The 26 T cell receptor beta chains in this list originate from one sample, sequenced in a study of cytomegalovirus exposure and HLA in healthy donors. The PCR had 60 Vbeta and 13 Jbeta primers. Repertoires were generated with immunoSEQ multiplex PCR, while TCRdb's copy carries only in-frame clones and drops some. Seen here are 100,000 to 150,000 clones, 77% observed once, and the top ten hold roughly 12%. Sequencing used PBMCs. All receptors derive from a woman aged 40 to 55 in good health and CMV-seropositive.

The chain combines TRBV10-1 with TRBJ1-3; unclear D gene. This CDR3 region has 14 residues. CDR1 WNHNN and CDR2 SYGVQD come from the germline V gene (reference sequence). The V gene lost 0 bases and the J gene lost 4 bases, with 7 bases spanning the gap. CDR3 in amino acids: CASSESQVGNTIYF. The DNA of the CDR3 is TGCGCCAGCAGTGAGTCCCAGGTAGGAAACACCATATATTTT.

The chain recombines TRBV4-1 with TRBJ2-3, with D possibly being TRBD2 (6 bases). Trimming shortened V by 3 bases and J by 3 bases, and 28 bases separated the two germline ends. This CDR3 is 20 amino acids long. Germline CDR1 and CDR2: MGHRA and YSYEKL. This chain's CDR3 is CASSQGTLSGSLGGTDTQYF. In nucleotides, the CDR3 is TGCGCCAGCAGCCAGGGGACTTTAAGCGGGTCACTGGGGGGAACAGATACGCAGTATTTT.

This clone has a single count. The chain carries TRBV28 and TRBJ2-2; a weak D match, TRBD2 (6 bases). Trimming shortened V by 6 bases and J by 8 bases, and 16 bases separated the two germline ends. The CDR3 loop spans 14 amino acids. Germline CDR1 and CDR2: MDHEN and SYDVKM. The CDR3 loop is CASSPHGGAGELFF. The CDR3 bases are TGTGCCAGCAGCCCGCACGGGGGAGCGGGGGAGCTGTTTTTT. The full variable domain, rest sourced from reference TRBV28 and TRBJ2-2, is DVKVTQSSRYLVKRTGEKVFLECVQDMDHENMFWYRQDPGLGLRLIYFSYDVKMKEKGDIPEGYSVSREKKERFSLILESASTNQTSMYLCASSPHGGAGELFFGEGSRLTVL.

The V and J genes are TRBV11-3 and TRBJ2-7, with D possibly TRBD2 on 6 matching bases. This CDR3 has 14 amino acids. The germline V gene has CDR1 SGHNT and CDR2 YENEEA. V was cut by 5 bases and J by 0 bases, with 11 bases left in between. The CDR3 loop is CASSRGDSSYEQYF. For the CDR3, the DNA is TGTGCCAGCAGCAGAGGGGACTCCTCCTACGAGCAGTACTTC. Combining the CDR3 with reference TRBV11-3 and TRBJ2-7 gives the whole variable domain EAGVVQSPRYKIIEKKQPVAFWCNPISGHNTLYWYLQNLGQGPELLIRYENEEAVDDSQLPKDRFSAERLKGVDSTLKIQPAELGDSAVYLCASSRGDSSYEQYFGPGTRLTVT.

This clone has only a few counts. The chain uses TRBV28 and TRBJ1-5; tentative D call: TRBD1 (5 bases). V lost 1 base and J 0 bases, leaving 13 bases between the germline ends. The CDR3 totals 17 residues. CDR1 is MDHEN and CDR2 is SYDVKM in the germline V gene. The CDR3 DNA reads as TGTGCCAGCAGTTTATTAAGGACAAGAAATAGCAATCAGCCCCAGCATTTT. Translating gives CASSLLRTRNSNQPQHF.

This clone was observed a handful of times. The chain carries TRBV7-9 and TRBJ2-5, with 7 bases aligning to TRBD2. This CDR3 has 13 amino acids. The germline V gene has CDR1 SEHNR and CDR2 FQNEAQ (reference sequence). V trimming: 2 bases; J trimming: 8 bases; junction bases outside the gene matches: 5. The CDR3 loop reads CASSLQRDGTQYF. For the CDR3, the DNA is TGTGCCAGCAGCTTACAGCGGGACGGAACCCAGTACTTC.

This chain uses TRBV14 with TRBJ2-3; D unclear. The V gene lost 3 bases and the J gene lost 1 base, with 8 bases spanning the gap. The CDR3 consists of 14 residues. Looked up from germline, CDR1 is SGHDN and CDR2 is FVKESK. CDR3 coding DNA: TGTGCCAGCAGCCATTGGCAGGGCACAGATACGCAGTATTTT. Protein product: CASSHWQGTDTQYF.

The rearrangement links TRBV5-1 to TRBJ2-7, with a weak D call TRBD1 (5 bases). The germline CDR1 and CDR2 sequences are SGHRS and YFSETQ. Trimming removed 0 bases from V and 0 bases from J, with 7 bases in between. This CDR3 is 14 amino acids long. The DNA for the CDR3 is TGCGCCAGCAGCTTGGCGGACACCTCCTACGAGCAGTACTTC. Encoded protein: CASSLADTSYEQYF.

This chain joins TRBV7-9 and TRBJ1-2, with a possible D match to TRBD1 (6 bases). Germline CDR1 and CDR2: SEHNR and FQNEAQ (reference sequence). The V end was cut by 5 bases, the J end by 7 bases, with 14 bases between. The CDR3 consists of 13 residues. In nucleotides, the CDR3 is TGTGCCAGCAGCCTAACTACAGGGACTGGCTACACCTTC. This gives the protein CASSLTTGTGYTF.

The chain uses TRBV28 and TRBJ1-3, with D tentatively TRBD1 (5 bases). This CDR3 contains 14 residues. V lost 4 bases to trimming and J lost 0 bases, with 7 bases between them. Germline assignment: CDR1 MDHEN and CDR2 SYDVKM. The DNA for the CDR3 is TGTGCCAGCAGTTCGGGGGGCTCTGGAAACACCATATATTTT. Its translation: CASSSGGSGNTIYF.

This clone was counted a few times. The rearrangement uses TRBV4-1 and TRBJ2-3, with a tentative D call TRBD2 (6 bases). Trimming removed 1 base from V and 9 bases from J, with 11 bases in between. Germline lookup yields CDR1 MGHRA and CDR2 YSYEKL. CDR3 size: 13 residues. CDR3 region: CASSQVQEGTQYF. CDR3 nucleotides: TGCGCCAGCAGCCAAGTTCAGGAGGGGACGCAGTATTTT.

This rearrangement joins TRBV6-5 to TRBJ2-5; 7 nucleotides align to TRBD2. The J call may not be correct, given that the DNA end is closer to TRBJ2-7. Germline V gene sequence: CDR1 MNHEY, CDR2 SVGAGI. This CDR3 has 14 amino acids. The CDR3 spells CASSYGGSNYEQYF. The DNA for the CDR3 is TGTGCCAGCAGTTACGGCGGGAGTAACTACGAGCAGTACTTC.

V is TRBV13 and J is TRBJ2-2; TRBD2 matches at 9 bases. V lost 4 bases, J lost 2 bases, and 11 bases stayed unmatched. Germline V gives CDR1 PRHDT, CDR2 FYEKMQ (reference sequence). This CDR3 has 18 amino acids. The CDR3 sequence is CASSSRRREGINTGELFF. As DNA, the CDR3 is TGTGCCAGCAGCTCACGACGGCGGGAGGGGATAAACACCGGGGAGCTGTTTTTT.

CDR3 protein: CASSWTSGTEQFF. The CDR3 nucleotides read TGTGCCAGCAGTTGGACTAGCGGGACCGAGCAGTTCTTC. This chain joins TRBV27 and TRBJ2-1, with 12 bases identical to TRBD2. The length of the CDR3 is 13 residues. With 4 bases clipped from V and 10 bases from J, the junction kept 2 bases outside the gene matches. Germline V CDR1 and CDR2: MNHEY, SMNVEV (reference sequence).

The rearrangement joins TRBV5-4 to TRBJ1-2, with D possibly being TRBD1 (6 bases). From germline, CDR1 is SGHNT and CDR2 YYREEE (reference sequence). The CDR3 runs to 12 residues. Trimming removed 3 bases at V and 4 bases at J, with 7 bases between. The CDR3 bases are TGTGCCAGCAGCTCGGACAGCTATGGCTACACCTTC. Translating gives CASSSDSYGYTF.

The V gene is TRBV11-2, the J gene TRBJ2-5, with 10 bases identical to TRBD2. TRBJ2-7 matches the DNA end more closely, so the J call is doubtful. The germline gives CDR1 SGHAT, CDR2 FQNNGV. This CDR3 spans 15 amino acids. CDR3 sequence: CASSLLAGDLHEQYF. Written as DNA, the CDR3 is TGTGCCAGCAGCTTACTAGCGGGAGATCTCCACGAGCAGTACTTC.

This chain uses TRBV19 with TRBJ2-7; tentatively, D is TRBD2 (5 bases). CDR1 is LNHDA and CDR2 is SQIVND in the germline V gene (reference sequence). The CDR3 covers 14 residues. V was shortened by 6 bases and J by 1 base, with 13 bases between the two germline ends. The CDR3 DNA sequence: TGTGCCAGTAGCTTAGGACGGGAATCCTACGAGCAGTACTTC. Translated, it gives CASSLGRESYEQYF. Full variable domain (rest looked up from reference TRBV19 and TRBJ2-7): DGGITQSPKYLFRKEGQNVTLSCEQNLNHDAMYWYRQDPGQGLRLIYYSQIVNDFQKGDIAEGYSVSREKKESFPLTVTSAQKNPTAFYLCASSLGRESYEQYFGPGTRLTVT.

The CDR3 DNA is TGTGCCAGCAGGGACGACTTTCCCAGTAGCGGGAGGGTGGATACGCAGTATTTT. This gives the protein CASRDDFPSSGRVDTQYF. The gene calls are TRBV28 and TRBJ2-3, with 11 bases aligning to TRBD2. The junction had 17 bases not matched to a gene; V was cut back by 6 bases and J by 6 bases. The CDR3 is 18 amino acids. The germline gives CDR1 MDHEN, CDR2 SYDVKM. Variable domain in full (rest from reference TRBV28 and TRBJ2-3): DVKVTQSSRYLVKRTGEKVFLECVQDMDHENMFWYRQDPGLGLRLIYFSYDVKMKEKGDIPEGYSVSREKKERFSLILESASTNQTSMYLCASRDDFPSSGRVDTQYFGPGTRLTVL.

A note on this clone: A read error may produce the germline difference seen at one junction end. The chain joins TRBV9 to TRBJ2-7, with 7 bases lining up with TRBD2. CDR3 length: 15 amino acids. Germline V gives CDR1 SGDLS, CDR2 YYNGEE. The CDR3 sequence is CASSVWEGSSDEQYF. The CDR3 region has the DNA TGTGCCAGCAGCGTATGGGAGGGGTCCTCCGACGAGCAGTACTTC.

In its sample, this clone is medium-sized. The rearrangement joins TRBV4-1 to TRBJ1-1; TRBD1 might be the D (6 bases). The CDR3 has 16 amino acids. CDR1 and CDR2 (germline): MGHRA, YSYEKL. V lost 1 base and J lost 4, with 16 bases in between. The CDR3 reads CASSQAPLGGPTEAFF. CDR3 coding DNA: TGCGCCAGCAGCCAAGCCCCTTTGGGGGGGCCCACTGAAGCTTTCTTT.

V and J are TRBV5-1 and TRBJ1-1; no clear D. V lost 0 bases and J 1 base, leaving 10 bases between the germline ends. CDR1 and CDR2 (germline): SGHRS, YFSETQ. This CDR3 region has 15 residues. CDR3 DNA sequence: TGCGCCAGCAGCTTGGCCGTATCAGAGAACACTGAAGCTTTCTTT. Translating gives CASSLAVSENTEAFF.

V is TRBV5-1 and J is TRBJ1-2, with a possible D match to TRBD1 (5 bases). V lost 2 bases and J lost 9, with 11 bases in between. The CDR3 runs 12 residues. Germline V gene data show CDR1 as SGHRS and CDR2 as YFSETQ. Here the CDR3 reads CASSFWGVSYTF. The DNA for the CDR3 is TGCGCCAGCAGCTTTTGGGGGGTGAGCTACACCTTC. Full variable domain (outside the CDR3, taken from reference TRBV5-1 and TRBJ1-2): KAGVTQTPRYLIKTRGQQVTLSCSPISGHRSVSWYQQTPGQGLQFLFEYFSETQRNKGNFPGRFSGRQFSNSRSEMNVSTLELGDSALYLCASSFWGVSYTFGSGTRLTVV.

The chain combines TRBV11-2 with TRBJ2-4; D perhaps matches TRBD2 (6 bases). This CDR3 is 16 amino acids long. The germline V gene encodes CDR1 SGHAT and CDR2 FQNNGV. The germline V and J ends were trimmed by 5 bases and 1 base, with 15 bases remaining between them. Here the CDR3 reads CASSRLQRGAKNIQYF. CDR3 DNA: TGTGCCAGCAGCCGGCTCCAACGGGGGGCCAAAAACATTCAGTACTTC.

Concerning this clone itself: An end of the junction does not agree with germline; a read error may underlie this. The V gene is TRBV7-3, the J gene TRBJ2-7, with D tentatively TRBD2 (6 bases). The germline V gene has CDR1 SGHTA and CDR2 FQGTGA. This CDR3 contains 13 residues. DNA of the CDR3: TGTGCCAGCAGCCCCGAAGGGACTTCCCCTCCAGAGTTC. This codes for CASSPEGTSPPEF.

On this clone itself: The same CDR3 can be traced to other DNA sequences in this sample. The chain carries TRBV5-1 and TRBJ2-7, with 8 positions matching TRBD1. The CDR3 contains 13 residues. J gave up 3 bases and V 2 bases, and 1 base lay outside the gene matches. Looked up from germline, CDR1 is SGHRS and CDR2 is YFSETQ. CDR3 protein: CASSLTGGYEQYF. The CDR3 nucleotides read TGCGCCAGCAGCTTAACAGGGGGCTACGAGCAGTACTTC.

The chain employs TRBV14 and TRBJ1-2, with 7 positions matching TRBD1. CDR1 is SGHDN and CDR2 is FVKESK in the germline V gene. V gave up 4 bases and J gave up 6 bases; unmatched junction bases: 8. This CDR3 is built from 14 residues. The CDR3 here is CASSPIRGQNGYTF. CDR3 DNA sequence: TGTGCCAGCAGCCCGATTAGGGGGCAGAATGGCTACACCTTC.